Shown below are 11 T cell receptor beta chains from a single sample sequenced in a study of blood T cells in healthy people across ages (dated by TCRdb to between 2014 and 2017). Library method: 5' RACE. Sequencer: Illumina HiSeq 2500. The second PCR ran for about 6 to 12 cycles and used a J-beta primer mix along with a sample-barcoded 5' primer. TCRdb cleaned the public reads at Q25 with fastp, built clones with MiXCR and kept in-frame beta chains. Rows with a matching CDR3 protein are joined into one entry that keeps the most common DNA and genes. In all, the sample holds 1.2 million to 1.5 million distinct CDR3 sequences, and 55% to 75% of those were seen once. Of the sample, 6.5% to 8% falls within the top ten clones. Sequenced: blood. The receptor source for this set is a man younger than 30 in good health.

The chain couples TRBV27 to TRBJ1-2; D is possibly TRBD1 (5 bases). Trimming removed 5 bases from V and 3 bases from J, with 22 bases in between. The CDR3 runs to 17 residues. Germline assignment: CDR1 MNHEY and CDR2 SMNVEV (reference sequence). The CDR3 DNA follows: TGTGCCAGCAGTCCGTCAACCCAGGGAACCCTTGACTATGGCTACACCTTC. It yields the protein CASSPSTQGTLDYGYTF.

This clonotype was detected a few times. The chain recombines TRBV7-9 with TRBJ2-7; D might be TRBD2 (6 bases). Looked up from germline, CDR1 is SEHNR and CDR2 is FQNEAQ (reference sequence). The V gene lost 4 bases and the J gene lost 4 bases, with 17 bases spanning the gap. The CDR3 is 15 residues long. The chain's CDR3 is CASSSGREHGYEQYF. As DNA, the CDR3 is TGTGCCAGCAGCTCCGGTCGGGAGCACGGTTACGAGCAGTACTTC. Complete variable domain (other parts from reference TRBV7-9 and TRBJ2-7): DTGVSQNPRHKITKRGQNVTFRCDPISEHNRLYWYRQTLGQGPEFLTYFQNEAQLEKSRLLSDRFSAERPKGSFSTLEIQRTEQGDSAMYLCASSSGREHGYEQYFGPGTRLTVT.

V is TRBV6-5 and J is TRBJ2-5; 8 bases agree with TRBD1. Germline V gene data show CDR1 as MNHEY and CDR2 as SVGAGI. The ends lost 6 bases at V and 4 bases at J; junction bases unmatched: 7. The CDR3 has 14 amino acids. This CDR3 reads CASSPDRDLETQYF. In nucleotides, the CDR3 is TGTGCCAGCAGCCCGGACAGGGACCTAGAGACCCAGTACTTC.

The gene calls are TRBV14 and TRBJ2-2; 10 nucleotides line up with TRBD2. Germline assignment: CDR1 SGHDN and CDR2 FVKESK. The CDR3 extends over 17 amino acids. The V segment lost 4 bases and the J segment 4 bases; nucleotides outside the gene matches: 9. This CDR3 is CASSPEVAGGTTGELFF. CDR3 coding DNA: TGTGCCAGCAGCCCGGAGGTAGCGGGAGGTACCACCGGGGAGCTGTTTTTT.

The chain uses TRBV11-2 and TRBJ2-7, with 8 positions matching TRBD1. The germline gives CDR1 SGHAT, CDR2 FQNNGV. Trimming cost V 5 bases and J 5 bases; bases outside gene matches: 8. This CDR3 has 14 residues. CDR3 coding DNA: TGTGCCAGCAGCCCCTGGACAGGGTTTGACGAGCAGTACTTC. Protein: CASSPWTGFDEQYF.

This clonotype was found once. This chain links TRBV10-2 with TRBJ2-7; TRBD2 matches 7 bases. Germline lookup yields CDR1 WSHSY and CDR2 SAAADI. V trimming: 7 bases; J trimming: 3 bases; junction bases outside the gene matches: 9. This CDR3 contains 14 residues. CDR3 bases: TGCGCCAGCAAACGGGGGGAGGCGAACTACGAGCAGTACTTC. Translation: CASKRGEANYEQYF.

The chain carries TRBV4-1 and TRBJ1-1; 8 bases align to TRBD1. This CDR3 is built from 15 residues. The germline V gene has CDR1 MGHRA and CDR2 YSYEKL. Trimming removed 4 bases from V and 11 bases from J; junction bases left unmatched: 15. The CDR3 protein is CASSLRTGGDSEAFF. The CDR3 DNA follows: TGCGCCAGCAGCCTTAGAACAGGGGGAGACAGTGAGGCTTTCTTT.

The chain joins TRBV29-1 to TRBJ2-5, with D unresolved. Gene TRBJ2-7 matches the end of the DNA better, so the J call may be wrong. The length of the CDR3 is 12 residues. Germline lookup yields CDR1 SQVTM and CDR2 ANQGSEA. CDR3 nucleotides: TGCAGCGTTGAAGATCGGCTGTCCGAGCAGTACTTC. The encoded protein is CSVEDRLSEQYF.

A few counts support this clonotype. The J gene is TRBJ2-1, the V gene TRBV29-1; D uncertain. The CDR3 runs 14 residues. The germline V gene encodes CDR1 SQVTM and CDR2 ANQGSEA. Trimming removed 4 bases at V and 0 bases at J, with 10 bases between. CDR3 sequence (DNA): TGCAGCGTTGTAGGGCAGGTCTCCTACAATGAGCAGTTCTTC. This gives the protein CSVVGQVSYNEQFF.

About this clonotype itself: A much larger clone sits a single nucleotide away, making a read error possible. This chain joins TRBV20-1 and TRBJ2-7; D remains unclear. CDR1 and CDR2 from the germline V gene are DFQATT and SNEGSKA (reference sequence). The V end lost 6 bases, the J end lost 5 bases, and 14 bases lay between the germline ends. The CDR3 loop spans 12 amino acids. The CDR3 spells CSASKGYDEQYF. The CDR3 DNA reads as TGCAGTGCCAGCAAGGGATACGACGAGCAGTACTTC.

Comment on this clonotype: Germline is not matched at one junction end, which may reflect a read error. J is TRBJ2-5 and V is TRBV11-1, with D tentatively TRBD2 (6 bases). The CDR3 consists of 14 residues. CDR1 and CDR2 from the germline V gene are SGHAT and FQDESV (reference sequence). CDR3: CASSLARGSGEQYF. The CDR3 DNA follows: TGTGCCAGCAGCCTAGCGCGGGGTAGCGGTGAGCAGTACTTC.